These 23 T cell receptor beta chains were all obtained from the same sample, sequenced in a study of post-analysis software for immune sequencing data. Overall study results and limits: Higher frequency in patients than in controls was seen for roughly five TRBV segments, with TRBV5-6, TRBV5-1 and TRBV20-1 among them.

For these receptors, no antigen is known. Prepared TCR beta cDNA libraries contained unique molecular identifiers. TCRdb fed the PCR reads into MiXCR, producing one record per CDR3 protein. The sample has approximately 690,000 distinct CDR3 sequences, approximately 59% seen once; the top ten hold about 10%. Source material: blood. Source of these receptors: a girl aged 2-15 years with multiple sclerosis.

The chain links TRBV12-3 or TRBV12-4 to TRBJ1-1, with D tentatively TRBD1 (5 bases). The CDR3 covers 14 residues. The V end lost 5 bases, the J end lost 0 bases, and 10 bases lay between the germline ends. In DNA, the CDR3 is TGTGCCAGCAGTCCGGACACCATGAACACTGAAGCTTTCTTT. Translated, it gives CASSPDTMNTEAFF.

The chain carries TRBV29-1 and TRBJ2-7; D remains unclear. Trimming cost V 5 bases and J 5 bases, with 7 bases left between them. CDR1 is SQVTM, CDR2 ANQGSEA, per germline. The CDR3 loop spans 10 amino acids. Here the CDR3 reads CSVRVDEQYF. CDR3 coding DNA: TGCAGCGTTCGAGTCGACGAGCAGTACTTC.

The CDR3 DNA is TGTGTTAGCAGCCCGGGGAGCTCCTACGAGCAGTACTTC. This sequence encodes CVSSPGSSYEQYF. The rearrangement joins TRBV7-7 to TRBJ2-7, with D perhaps TRBD2 (5 bases). CDR3 length: 13 amino acids. Germline loops: CDR1 SSHAT, CDR2 FNYEAQ (reference sequence).

This clonotype has only a few counts. The gene calls are TRBV20-1 and TRBJ1-4; tentative D call: TRBD1 (6 bases). The CDR3 extends over 12 amino acids. Germline CDR1 reads DFQATT; CDR2 reads SNEGSKA (reference sequence). With 6 bases removed from V and 8 bases from J, the gap between germline ends came to 13 bases. CDR3 sequence reads: CSAGHGVEKLFF. CDR3 in DNA: TGCAGTGCGGGACATGGGGTGGAAAAACTGTTTTTT.

The chain employs TRBV4-1 and TRBJ1-4; D unclear. This CDR3 has 17 amino acids. V lost 5 bases and J lost 8, with 24 bases in between. The germline V gene has CDR1 MGHRA and CDR2 YSYEKL. The CDR3 DNA follows: TGCGCCAGCAGCTCCATCGGCGGGAGTATGGTCTCGGAAAAACTGTTTTTT. Protein product: CASSSIGGSMVSEKLFF.

This clonotype was found a few times. The chain uses TRBV15 and TRBJ2-4; no clear D gene. This CDR3 is built from 18 residues. Trimming shortened V by 0 bases and J by 0 bases, and 15 bases separated the two germline ends. Germline V gene data show CDR1 as LNHNV and CDR2 as YYDKDF (reference sequence). This chain's CDR3 is CATSRDRSANLAKNIQYF. In nucleotides, the CDR3 is TGTGCCACCAGCAGAGATCGGTCAGCCAACCTAGCCAAAAACATTCAGTACTTC.

The V gene is TRBV20-1, the J gene TRBJ2-5, with D tentatively TRBD1 (5 bases). V lost 6 bases and J 4 bases, leaving 18 bases between the germline ends. The CDR3 has 14 residues. Looked up from germline, CDR1 is DFQATT and CDR2 is SNEGSKA (reference sequence). In DNA form, the CDR3 reads TGCAGTGCGGGCGGAATCCCAGGGCCAGAGACCCAGTACTTC. Translation: CSAGGIPGPETQYF.

For this clonotype: The junction shows a germline mismatch at one end, possibly a read error. The chain combines TRBV4-1 with TRBJ2-1; TRBD2 aligns across 12 bases. This CDR3 region has 16 residues. Germline V gene sequence: CDR1 MGHRA, CDR2 YSYEKL. The CDR3 sequence: CANSSLGSLAGGEQFF. The CDR3 nucleotides read TGCGCCAACAGCTCACTAGGCAGCCTAGCGGGAGGGGAGCAGTTCTTC.

This rearrangement joins TRBV12-3 or TRBV12-4 to TRBJ2-1; 10 positions agree with TRBD2. The CDR3 has 16 amino acids. Trimming at V came to 5 bases and at J to 4 bases, leaving 8 bases not matched to a gene. As DNA, the CDR3 is TGTGCCAGCAGTCTGGGCCAACTAGCGGGATACAATGAGCAGTTCTTC. Translated, it gives CASSLGQLAGYNEQFF.

The J gene is TRBJ2-5, the V gene TRBV6-2 or TRBV6-3, with 7 bases identical to TRBD2. Germline CDR1 and CDR2: MNHEY and SVGEGT. The J segment lost 2 bases and the V segment lost 5 bases, leaving 11 bases of the junction unmatched. The CDR3 is 16 residues long. CDR3 DNA: TGTGCCAGCAGTCTCCCCGCACCGGGACTACAAGAGACCCAGTACTTC. It yields the protein CASSLPAPGLQETQYF.

V usage is TRBV12-3 or TRBV12-4 and J usage is TRBJ2-7; D ambiguous. The J call is doubtful: the DNA matches TRBJ2-5 better. CDR3 length equals 14 residues. The CDR3 spells CASSLLGFGETQYF. The CDR3 region has the DNA TGTGCCAGCAGTTTACTAGGGTTTGGGGAGACCCAGTACTTC.

Concerning this clonotype itself: The junction shows a germline mismatch at one end, possibly a read error. The chain couples TRBV10-3 to TRBJ2-3; 9 bases align to TRBD2. Germline CDR1 and CDR2: ENHRY and SYGVKD. CDR3 length equals 15 residues. The CDR3 here is CAISVAGASTDTQDF. The CDR3 DNA reads TGTGCCATCAGTGTAGCGGGGGCGAGCACAGATACGCAGGATTTT.

CDR3 residues: CASSDPAITTYEQYF. Written as DNA, the CDR3 is TGTGCCAGCAGCGACCCAGCGATTACGACCTACGAGCAGTACTTC. The V and J genes are TRBV7-2 and TRBJ2-7; D is uncertain. The CDR3 sequence is 15 residues long. Trimming took 5 bases from V and 2 from J, leaving 16 bases between them. CDR1 SGHTA and CDR2 FQGNSA come from the germline V gene.

The V and J genes are TRBV12-3 or TRBV12-4 and TRBJ2-3, with 11 positions matching TRBD2. The V and J ends lost 7 bases and 1 base, in that order; junction bases with no gene match: 7. The CDR3 contains 16 residues. The CDR3 loop is CASTSPGLAGTDTQYF. Written as DNA, the CDR3 is TGTGCCAGCACCAGCCCGGGACTAGCGGGCACAGATACGCAGTATTTT.

This rearrangement joins TRBV29-1 to TRBJ1-1, with TRBD1 identical over 8 bases. Germline values: CDR1 SQVTM, CDR2 ANQGSEA. The V segment lost 5 bases and the J segment 4 bases; nucleotides outside the gene matches: 12. The CDR3 is made up of 15 amino acids. The CDR3 nucleotides are TGCAGCGTTACCACAGGGGGTAAAAGGAGCACTGAAGCTTTCTTT. Protein product: CSVTTGGKRSTEAFF. Supplemented by reference TRBV29-1 and TRBJ1-1, the full variable domain reads SAVISQKPSRDICQRGTSLTIQCQVDSQVTMMFWYRQQPGQSLTLIATANQGSEATYESGFVIDKFPISRPNLTFSTLTVSNMSPEDSSIYLCSVTTGGKRSTEAFFGQGTRLTVV.

This clonotype showed up just once. This chain joins TRBV5-1 and TRBJ1-1; 7 nucleotides line up with TRBD1. The V gene's germline CDR1 is SGHRS and CDR2 YFSETQ. V was pared by 3 bases and J by 2 bases, with 7 bases of the junction left unmatched. The CDR3 is made up of 15 amino acids. The CDR3 loop reads CASSWDYRGNTEAFF. In nucleotides, the CDR3 is TGCGCCAGCAGCTGGGACTACAGGGGAAACACTGAAGCTTTCTTT.

V gene TRBV6-6 combines with J gene TRBJ2-7; D is perhaps TRBD1 (5 bases). The germline gives CDR1 MNHNY, CDR2 SVGAGI (reference sequence). V was trimmed by 6 bases and J by 1 base, leaving 10 bases between them. This CDR3 region has 13 residues. For the CDR3, the DNA is TGTGCCAGCAGCAAGGGGAATTCCTACGAGCAGTACTTC. Its protein product is CASSKGNSYEQYF.

V and J are TRBV5-4 and TRBJ2-7; D possibly matches TRBD1 or TRBD2 (5 bases each). Matching the DNA end better, TRBJ2-5 makes the J call doubtful. Per the germline V gene, CDR1 is SGHNT and CDR2 is YYREEE (reference sequence). The CDR3 extends over 12 amino acids. The CDR3 DNA reads TGTGCCAGCAGGGGGGACGGGGAGACCCAGTACTTC. This translates into CASRGDGETQYF.

This clonotype has only a few counts. CDR3 nucleotide sequence: TGCGCCAGCAGCCCCCCCGGGGGATCGGATACGCAGTATTTT. Protein sequence: CASSPPGGSDTQYF. V usage is TRBV5-1 and J usage is TRBJ2-3; possibly TRBD2 for D (6 bases). CDR1 and CDR2 (germline): SGHRS, YFSETQ. This CDR3 is 14 amino acids long. V lost 4 bases and J lost 6, with 15 bases in between.

The gene calls are TRBV12-3 or TRBV12-4 and TRBJ2-1, with a tentative D call TRBD2 (5 bases). CDR3 length equals 13 residues. V lost 6 bases to trimming and J lost 8 bases, with 14 bases between them. CDR3 sequence: CASSLTSFHEQFF. CDR3 DNA: TGTGCCAGCAGCCTAACTAGTTTCCATGAGCAGTTCTTC.

CDR3: CASSPLMGNYGYTF. CDR3 coding DNA: TGTGCCAGCAGCCCCCTTATGGGTAACTATGGCTACACCTTC. This chain links TRBV7-2 with TRBJ1-2; D is unclear. The germline gives CDR1 SGHTA, CDR2 FQGNSA. V gave up 5 bases and J gave up 1 base, with 11 bases separating them. The CDR3 length is 14 residues.

This clonotype was recorded a few times. The chain joins TRBV10-3 to TRBJ2-5; perhaps TRBD2 as D (5 bases). The CDR3 has 14 residues. Germline lookup yields CDR1 ENHRY and CDR2 SYGVKD. V was cut by 0 bases and J by 5 bases, with 10 bases left in between. CDR3 residues: CAISESKGVETQYF. DNA for the CDR3: TGTGCCATCAGTGAGTCGAAGGGAGTGGAGACCCAGTACTTC.

The DNA for the CDR3 is TGCAGTGCTAGGGCTTCAAAGGGGACTGAAGCTTTCTTT. Translation: CSARASKGTEAFF. The chain combines TRBV20-1 with TRBJ1-1; D possibly corresponds to TRBD1 (5 bases). CDR1 and CDR2 from the germline V gene are DFQATT and SNEGSKA (reference sequence). The CDR3 runs to 13 residues. Deletions cut 3 bases from V and 5 bases from J, with 13 bases between.